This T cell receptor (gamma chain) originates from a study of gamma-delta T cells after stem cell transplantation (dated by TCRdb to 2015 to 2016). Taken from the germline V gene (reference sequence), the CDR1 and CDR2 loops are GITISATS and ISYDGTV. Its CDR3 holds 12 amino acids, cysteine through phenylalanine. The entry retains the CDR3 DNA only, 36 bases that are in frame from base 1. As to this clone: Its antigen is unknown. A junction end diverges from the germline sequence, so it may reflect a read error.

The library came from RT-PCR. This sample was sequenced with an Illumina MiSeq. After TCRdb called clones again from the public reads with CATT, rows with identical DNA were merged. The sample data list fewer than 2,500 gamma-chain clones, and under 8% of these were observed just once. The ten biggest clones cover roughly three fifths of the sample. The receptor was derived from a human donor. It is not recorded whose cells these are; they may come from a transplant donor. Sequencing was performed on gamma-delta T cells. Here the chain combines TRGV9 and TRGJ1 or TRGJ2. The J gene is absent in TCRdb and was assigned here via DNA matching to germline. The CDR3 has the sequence CALGDGQEKKLF. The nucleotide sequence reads TGTGCCTTGGGGGATGGGCAAGAGAAGAAACTCTTT.